Listed below are T cell receptor beta chains from one sample, sequenced in a study of blood T cell repertoires in COVID-19. Profiling relied on immunoSEQ multiplex PCR, and the TCRdb table lists in-frame clones only, not all of them. The sample records 80,000 to 100,000 clones, about 82% being singletons. The sequenced sample was peripheral blood. The origin of the receptors is an older woman in a cohort sampled during active or convalescent COVID-19. Each CDR3 is given with its conserved first and last residue. The order of the fields is J gene, D gene, clone size, V gene, CDR3 protein, CDR3 DNA. A D gene is named only where the DNA matches it firmly. Size values are once, few and many counts, or a class for expanded clones, and some rows have none.

TRBJ2-1	TRBD2	NA	TRBV24-1	CATSDLTSGGGNEQFF	TGTGCCACCAGTGATCTTACTAGCGGAGGGGGAAATGAGCAGTTCTTC
TRBJ2-1	TRBD2	NA	TRBV7-9	CASSLGGRDEQFF	TGTGCCAGCAGCCTGGGAGGGAGGGATGAGCAGTTCTTC
TRBJ1-6	NA	NA	TRBV3-1/TRBV3-2	CASSDRGAIYNSPLHF	TGTGCCAGCAGCGACCGGGGGGCCATTTATAATTCACCCCTCCACTTT
TRBJ1-5	TRBD1	once	TRBV5-1	CASSTGQGGNQPQHF	TGCGCCAGCAGCACCGGACAGGGTGGCAATCAGCCCCAGCATTTT
TRBJ1-3	TRBD1	few	TRBV5-1	CASSGGTGHASGNTIYF	TGCGCCAGCAGCGGGGGGACAGGACATGCTTCTGGAAACACCATATATTTT
TRBJ2-7	NA	NA	TRBV6-6	CASSKHPGDISYEQYF	TGTGCCAGCAGCAAACATCCCGGGGACATCTCCTACGAGCAGTACTTC
TRBJ2-5	NA	once	TRBV5-8	CASSLWGRETQYF	TGTGCCAGCAGCTTGTGGGGCCGGGAGACCCAGTACTTC
TRBJ2-3	TRBD2	NA	TRBV19	CASSISSGSWAGTQYF	TGTGCCAGTAGTATATCTAGCGGGAGTTGGGCTGGTACGCAGTATTTT
TRBJ1-3	NA	few	TRBV9	CASSVGQRHWGPGNTIYF	TGTGCCAGCAGCGTAGGGCAGCGCCATTGGGGCCCTGGAAACACCATATATTTT
TRBJ2-1	TRBD2	NA	TRBV5-1	CASRLAGGYNEQFF	TGCGCCAGCAGACTAGCGGGAGGCTACAATGAGCAGTTCTTC
TRBJ2-3	NA	NA	TRBV3-1/TRBV3-2	CASSQSWGPVDTQYF	TGTGCCAGCAGCCAATCATGGGGGCCGGTAGATACGCAGTATTTT
TRBJ1-1	NA	NA	TRBV6-5	CACQAGSTEAFF	TGTGCCTGTCAGGCGGGATCGACTGAAGCTTTCTTT
TRBJ2-1	TRBD2	NA	TRBV2	CAIGLAGVGNEQFF	TGTGCCATCGGTCTAGCGGGAGTTGGAAATGAGCAGTTCTTC
TRBJ1-2	NA	NA	TRBV6-5	CASSYSQGQGYGYTF	TGTGCCAGCAGTTACTCTCAGGGGCAGGGCTATGGCTACACCTTC
TRBJ1-2	TRBD1	NA	TRBV6-5	CASASLGQGDYGYTF	TGTGCCAGCGCCTCCCTGGGACAGGGAGATTATGGCTACACCTTC
TRBJ2-2	NA	NA	TRBV15	CATSRDSRVNTGELFF	TGTGCCACCAGCAGAGATTCCCGTGTGAACACCGGGGAGCTGTTTTTT
TRBJ2-1	TRBD2	NA	TRBV5-4	CASSLTSGPLNEQFF	TGTGCCAGCAGCTTAACTAGCGGACCCCTCAATGAGCAGTTCTTC
TRBJ2-1	TRBD2	NA	TRBV3-1/TRBV3-2	CASSQDFGRAVEQFF	TGTGCCAGCAGCCAAGATTTCGGGAGGGCAGTTGAGCAGTTCTTC
TRBJ2-7	TRBD1	NA	TRBV7-9	CASSLTGAEQYF	TGTGCCAGCAGCCTTACAGGGGCCGAGCAGTACTTC
TRBJ2-7	TRBD2	NA	TRBV6-6	CASSPRDYSSYEQYF	TGTGCCAGCAGTCCCCGGGACTATTCCTCCTACGAGCAGTACTTC
TRBJ2-6	NA	NA	TRBV2	CASSEEFSGANVLTF	TGTGCCAGCAGTGAGGAGTTCTCTGGGGCCAACGTCCTGACTTTC
TRBJ1-2	NA	NA	TRBV16	CASSQQGAYGYTF	TGTGCCAGCAGCCAACAGGGTGCCTATGGCTACACCTTC
TRBJ2-5	TRBD1	NA	TRBV19	CASSIDVQGLRETQYF	TGTGCCAGTAGTATCGACGTACAGGGGCTTCGAGAGACCCAGTACTTC
TRBJ1-5	TRBD1	once	TRBV5-4	CASSLQGAGGQPQHF	TGTGCCAGCAGCTTACAGGGGGCGGGAGGTCAGCCCCAGCATTTT
TRBJ1-6	NA	NA	TRBV28	CASSRAGHNSPLHF	TGTGCCAGCAGCCGAGCAGGGCATAATTCACCCCTCCACTTT
TRBJ2-3	NA	NA	TRBV27	CASRVRVSTDTQYF	TGTGCCAGCAGAGTTCGGGTTAGCACAGATACGCAGTATTTT
TRBJ2-2	TRBD2	NA	TRBV11-3	CASRHRGLATTGELFF	TGTGCCAGCAGACATAGGGGACTAGCGACTACCGGGGAGCTGTTTTTT
TRBJ2-7	NA	once	TRBV29-1	CSVLRQETYEQYF	TGCAGCGTTCTTAGACAGGAGACCTACGAGCAGTACTTC
TRBJ2-7	NA	NA	TRBV5-6	CASSFNSGNYEQYF	TGTGCCAGCAGCTTCAATAGCGGAAACTACGAGCAGTACTTC
TRBJ2-2	NA	NA	TRBV7-3	CASSLSTPVPGELFF	TGTGCCAGCAGCTTATCTACTCCTGTTCCCGGGGAGCTGTTTTTT
TRBJ2-7	NA	NA	TRBV27	CASSLGPPSYEQYF	TGTGCCAGCAGTTTAGGGCCTCCATCCTACGAGCAGTACTTC
TRBJ2-2	TRBD2	few	TRBV5-4	CASSLGGASGSRTGELFF	TGTGCCAGCAGCTTGGGAGGGGCTAGCGGGAGTAGGACCGGGGAGCTGTTTTTT
TRBJ2-7	NA	NA	TRBV5-1	CASSLSSGFYEQYF	TGCGCCAGCAGCTTAAGCAGCGGCTTCTACGAGCAGTACTTC
TRBJ2-5	TRBD2	NA	TRBV7-9	CASSLWAGEETQYF	TGTGCCAGCAGCTTATGGGCGGGAGAAGAGACCCAGTACTTC
TRBJ2-2	TRBD2	NA	TRBV6-6	CASNPTSGTGELFF	TGTGCCAGCAACCCGACTAGCGGCACCGGGGAGCTGTTTTTT
TRBJ2-1	NA	NA	TRBV5-1	CASSATGYNEQFF	TGCGCCAGCAGCGCGACAGGATACAATGAGCAGTTCTTC
TRBJ1-6	NA	NA	TRBV9	CASSSGDYNSPLHF	TGTGCCAGCAGCTCAGGGGACTATAATTCACCCCTCCACTTT
TRBJ1-5	NA	NA	TRBV19	CASSQYRAGQPQHF	TGTGCCAGTAGTCAGTACAGGGCCGGACAGCCCCAGCATTTT
TRBJ1-2	TRBD1	NA	TRBV9	CASSVTQGARGYTF	TGTGCCAGCAGCGTAACGCAGGGGGCTCGCGGCTACACCTTC
TRBJ1-6	TRBD1	few	TRBV6-5	CAASRDRNSPLHF	TGTGCCGCAAGCCGGGACAGGAATTCACCCCTCCACTTT
TRBJ1-5	NA	once	TRBV18	CASSPSLQMAQHF	TGTGCCAGCTCACCAAGCTTGCAAATGGCCCAGCATTTT
TRBJ1-4	NA	NA	TRBV5-4	CASSLDSNGLFF	TGTGCCAGCAGCTTGGACTCCAACGGACTGTTTTTT
TRBJ2-1	NA	NA	TRBV7-3	CASSSGGPSEQFF	TGTGCCAGCAGCTCCGGGGGGCCCAGTGAGCAGTTCTTC
TRBJ2-3	NA	once	TRBV21-1	CALAGSADTQYF	TGTGCGCTAGCGGGAAGTGCAGATACGCAGTATTTT
TRBJ1-3	TRBD1	NA	TRBV2	CASTTQGAVGNTIYF	TGTGCCAGCACGACACAGGGGGCGGTAGGAAACACCATATATTTT
TRBJ1-4	TRBD1	NA	TRBV24-1	CATRDRAATNEKLFF	TGTGCCACCAGGGACAGGGCCGCAACTAATGAAAAACTGTTTTTT
TRBJ1-1	NA	once	TRBV12-3/TRBV12-4	CASSPTTNTEAFF	TGTGCCAGCAGTCCGACAACGAACACTGAAGCTTTCTTT
TRBJ1-2	NA	NA	TRBV9	CASSVAGDTRGYTF	TGTGCCAGCAGCGTAGCAGGGGACACTCGTGGCTACACCTTC
TRBJ2-2	NA	NA	TRBV5-1	CASNLAPNTGELFF	TGCGCCAGCAACCTAGCGCCGAACACCGGGGAGCTGTTTTTT
TRBJ1-6	NA	NA	TRBV27	CASSLTGFSSYNSPLHF	TGTGCCAGCAGTTTAACAGGTTTTAGCTCCTATAATTCACCCCTCCACTTT
TRBJ1-1	NA	NA	TRBV5-6	CASSSFFRTAMNTEAFF	TGTGCCAGCAGCTCTTTCTTCAGGACAGCCATGAACACTGAAGCTTTCTTT
TRBJ2-5	NA	NA	TRBV4-2	CASSQGSFGSSRGETQYF	TGTGCCAGCAGCCAAGGGTCTTTCGGGTCCTCGAGGGGGGAGACCCAGTACTTC
TRBJ2-1	TRBD1	NA	TRBV6-4	CASSATGTGYNEQFF	TGTGCCAGCAGTGCAACCGGGACAGGGTACAATGAGCAGTTCTTC